Presented here are 30 T cell receptor beta chains from one specimen sequenced in a study of T cells in Graves' hyperthyroidism and ophthalmopathy. Amplified TCR beta CDR3 regions derived from RNA transcripts. The HTBI set primed first-round TCR CDR3 RT-PCR. TCRdb analysed the multiplex PCR reads with MiXCR anew, one entry per CDR3 protein. There are about 500,000 distinct CDR3 sequences in the sample; 16% occur only once, and around a sixth lies in the top ten. Material: blood. The receptors shown here come from a young woman with Graves' hyperthyroidism.

This clonotype was detected many times. V gene TRBV11-2 combines with J gene TRBJ1-1; tentative D call: TRBD1 (5 bases). Trimming stripped 1 base from V and 8 bases from J, with 14 bases between. This CDR3 comprises 14 residues. The V gene's germline CDR1 is SGHAT and CDR2 FQNNGV. The chain's CDR3 is CASSLVGTRGEAFF. The CDR3 coding sequence is TGTGCCAGCAGCTTAGTGGGCACGCGGGGGGAAGCTTTCTTT.

This clonotype was counted a few times. V usage is TRBV12-3 or TRBV12-4 and J usage is TRBJ2-2; maybe TRBD2 (5 bases). This CDR3 has 13 amino acids. The ends were cut back, 6 bases at V and 7 bases at J, with 12 bases in the middle. CDR3 coding DNA: TGTGCCAGCAGCACCATAGGACTCGGGGAGCTGTTTTTT. It translates to CASSTIGLGELFF.

This clonotype was picked up a small number of times. V and J are TRBV19 and TRBJ1-5; 7 bases line up with TRBD1. V gave up 6 bases and J gave up 2 bases; unmatched junction bases: 10. CDR1 and CDR2 from the germline V gene are LNHDA and SQIVND (reference sequence). The CDR3 is 16 residues long. The CDR3 is CASSSYGTARNQPQHF. CDR3 nucleotides: TGTGCCAGTAGCTCCTACGGGACAGCCCGCAATCAGCCCCAGCATTTT.

The chain links TRBV5-5 to TRBJ1-4; D is undetermined. CDR3 length: 15 residues. Germline assignment: CDR1 SGHKS and CDR2 YYEKEE (reference sequence). V dropped 1 base and J dropped 4 bases, with 11 bases sitting between them. The DNA for the CDR3 is TGTGCCAGCAGCTTGACCCGGCTGGGTAATGAAAAACTGTTTTTT. This codes for CASSLTRLGNEKLFF. The entire variable domain, with the rest obtained from reference TRBV5-5 and TRBJ1-4, is as follows: DAGVTQSPTHLIKTRGQQVTLRCSPISGHKSVSWYQQVLGQGPQFIFQYYEKEERGRGNFPDRFSARQFPNYSSELNVNALLLGDSALYLCASSLTRLGNEKLFFGSGTQLSVL.

This clonotype was seen ten or more times. The chain couples TRBV6-2 or TRBV6-3 to TRBJ2-5, with TRBD1 identical over 7 bases. Unmatched junction bases numbered 11, after V lost 6 bases and J lost 1 base. CDR3 length equals 16 residues. Germline V gene data show CDR1 as MNHEY and CDR2 as SVGEGT. CDR3 residues: CASSPGGADVQETQYF. DNA for the CDR3: TGTGCCAGCAGCCCAGGGGGAGCGGACGTCCAAGAGACCCAGTACTTC.

This clonotype was seen ten or more times. This chain joins TRBV7-8 and TRBJ2-1, with D perhaps TRBD2 (6 bases). The CDR3 is 14 amino acids. CDR1 is SGHVS, CDR2 FQNEAQ, per germline. Trimming stripped 0 bases from V and 10 bases from J, with 13 bases between. The CDR3 bases are TGTGCCAGCAGCTTAGCAAACGGGGGAGTAGAGCAGTTCTTC. It is translated as CASSLANGGVEQFF. The whole variable domain, remainder taken from reference TRBV7-8 and TRBJ2-1, is GAGVSQSPRYKVAKRGQDVALRCDPISGHVSLFWYQQALGQGPEFLTYFQNEAQLDKSGLPSDRFFAERPEGSVSTLKIQRTQQEDSAVYLCASSLANGGVEQFFGPGTRLTVL.

Only a few counts were recorded for this clonotype. The junction departs from the called germline gene at one end, perhaps through a read error. CDR3 DNA sequence: TGTGCCGGCAGCTTAACCCGGAGCACAGATACGCAGTATTTT. Translated, it gives CAGSLTRSTDTQYF. The chain uses TRBV7-9 and TRBJ2-3, with D uncertain. This CDR3 has 14 residues. CDR1 and CDR2 from the germline V gene are SEHNR and FQNEAQ (reference sequence).

This clonotype was counted many times. J is TRBJ2-3 and V is TRBV5-1, with a possible D match to TRBD1 (7 bases). CDR3 length: 15 amino acids. CDR1 and CDR2 from the germline V gene are SGHRS and YFSETQ. V lost 2 bases and J 3 bases, leaving 13 bases between the germline ends. CDR3 DNA sequence: TGCGCCAGCAGCTTCGTCAGGGGGAGGACAGATACGCAGTATTTT. It is translated as CASSFVRGRTDTQYF.

This clonotype was seen repeatedly, ten times or more. The V gene is TRBV11-2, the J gene TRBJ2-2; tentatively, D is TRBD1 (6 bases). This CDR3 contains 14 residues. Germline CDR1 is SGHAT and CDR2 is FQNNGV. Trimming took 3 bases from V and 6 from J, leaving 11 bases between them. The DNA of the CDR3 is TGTGCCAGCAGCTTGGGGCAGGGGTCCGGGGAGCTGTTTTTT. This sequence encodes CASSLGQGSGELFF.

This clonotype was seen ten or more times. The J gene is TRBJ2-1, the V gene TRBV5-6; D not certain. CDR1 and CDR2 (germline): SGHDT, YYEEEE. V lost 4 bases and J 4 bases, leaving 12 bases between the germline ends. CDR3 length: 14 residues. The CDR3 nucleotides are TGTGCCAGCAGCCCGGAAACCGGATACAATGAGCAGTTCTTC. This translates into CASSPETGYNEQFF.

The table lists this clonotype with a few counts. V and J are TRBV5-1 and TRBJ2-2, with 7 positions matching TRBD1. This CDR3 contains 15 residues. From germline, CDR1 is SGHRS and CDR2 YFSETQ. After removal of 6 bases from V and 4 bases from J, the junction contained 9 bases not matched to a gene. The CDR3 DNA follows: TGCGCCAGCACGACAGGGATTAGAGGCACCGGGGAGCTGTTTTTT. This encodes CASTTGIRGTGELFF.

The chain recombines TRBV19 with TRBJ2-2, with 7 bases that match TRBD2. V dropped 3 bases and J dropped 3; count of bases not matched to a gene: 7. Germline lookup yields CDR1 LNHDA and CDR2 SQIVND (reference sequence). The CDR3 is made up of 16 amino acids. CDR3 sequence: CASSITGEGDTGELFF. The CDR3 DNA follows: TGTGCCAGTAGTATTACGGGGGAGGGCGACACCGGGGAGCTGTTTTTT.

The rearrangement links TRBV10-3 to TRBJ1-6; D not resolved. Trimming took off 4 bases at V and 0 bases at J, with 7 bases between the two ends. The CDR3 extends over 15 amino acids. From germline, CDR1 is ENHRY and CDR2 SYGVKD. In nucleotides, the CDR3 is TGTGCCATCAGTGGATCCAGCTCCTATAATTCACCCCTCCACTTT. Its translation: CAISGSSSYNSPLHF.

This clonotype was seen at least ten times. The V and J genes are TRBV28 and TRBJ1-1; no reliable D call. Deletions cut 10 bases from V and 2 bases from J, with 11 bases between. This CDR3 region has 12 residues. The germline V gene encodes CDR1 MDHEN and CDR2 SYDVKM. CDR3 protein: CAIRTGNTEAFF. Here the CDR3 DNA reads TGTGCCATCCGCACGGGCAACACTGAAGCTTTCTTT.

Here the CDR3 reads CASSELRVGQPQHF. CDR3 DNA: TGTGCCAGCAGTGAACTCAGGGTCGGTCAGCCCCAGCATTTT. The V call is TRBV2, the J call TRBJ1-5; the D gene is possibly TRBD1 (5 bases). Trimming shortened V by 2 bases and J by 6 bases, and 11 bases separated the two germline ends. In germline, CDR1 is SNHLY, CDR2 FYNNEI. CDR3 length: 14 residues.

This clonotype was counted ten times or more. The chain couples TRBV20-1 to TRBJ2-5; TRBD2 agrees at 8 bases. Germline CDR1 and CDR2: DFQATT and SNEGSKA (reference sequence). J lost 3 bases, V lost 4 bases, and 13 bases had no gene match. This CDR3 has 16 amino acids. The CDR3 spells CSATPLVTGGEETQYF. CDR3 nucleotide sequence: TGCAGTGCTACCCCTCTGGTTACGGGGGGGGAAGAGACCCAGTACTTC.

The chain combines TRBV11-2 with TRBJ2-7; 8 bases align to TRBD1. This CDR3 contains 14 residues. With V trimmed by 7 bases and J by 2 bases, 7 bases remained unmatched. The germline CDR1 and CDR2 sequences are SGHAT and FQNNGV. The CDR3 DNA reads as TGTGCCAGCACCCGACAGGGGTCTGCCTACGAGCAGTACTTC. This gives the protein CASTRQGSAYEQYF.

This clonotype showed up many times. V gene TRBV20-1 combines with J gene TRBJ2-4, with TRBD2 identical over 11 bases. Trimming at V came to 3 bases and at J to 3 bases, leaving 7 bases not matched to a gene. Germline V gene lookup returns CDR1 DFQATT and CDR2 SNEGSKA (reference sequence). CDR3 length equals 16 residues. The CDR3 loop is CSASPYSGGGKNIQYF. The DNA for the CDR3 is TGCAGTGCTAGCCCCTATAGCGGGGGGGGCAAAAACATTCAGTACTTC.

Many counts were recorded for this clonotype. The rearrangement uses TRBV6-2 or TRBV6-3 and TRBJ1-5; 9 nucleotides align to TRBD1. In germline, CDR1 is MNHEY, CDR2 SVGEGT. The CDR3 runs to 17 residues. The V and J ends lost 2 bases and 2 bases, in that order; junction bases with no gene match: 7. CDR3 amino acids: CASSYPGQGLRNQPQHF. The CDR3 nucleotides are TGTGCCAGCAGTTACCCGGGACAGGGACTGCGCAATCAGCCCCAGCATTTT.

The V call is TRBV18, the J call TRBJ2-1, with D perhaps assigned TRBD1 or TRBD2 (6 bases each). The ends were cut back, 2 bases at V and 4 bases at J, with 12 bases in the middle. Germline V CDR1 and CDR2: KGHSH, LQKENI. The CDR3 is made up of 15 amino acids. CDR3 region: CASSPKGGSYNEQFF. CDR3 in DNA: TGTGCCAGCTCACCAAAGGGGGGATCATACAATGAGCAGTTCTTC.

The sample holds many counts of this clonotype. This rearrangement joins TRBV6-5 to TRBJ1-5; TRBD1 matches 7 bases. Germline assignment: CDR1 MNHEY and CDR2 SVGAGI. The CDR3 is 14 amino acids. The J segment lost 4 bases and the V segment lost 2 bases, leaving 2 bases of the junction unmatched. As DNA, the CDR3 is TGTGCCAGCAGTTACCAGGGGGAGAATCAGCCCCAGCATTTT. This translates into CASSYQGENQPQHF.

At least ten counts were recorded for this clonotype. The chain carries TRBV12-5 and TRBJ1-1, with TRBD1 matching 9 bases. The germline CDR1 and CDR2 sequences are LGHNT and FRNRAP. This CDR3 has 18 amino acids. The trim removed 0 bases at V and 1 base at J, leaving 9 bases unmatched. The DNA of the CDR3 is TGTGCTAGTGGTTTGGTACTGGGGACAGGGATTAGGAACACTGAAGCTTTCTTT. Amino acids: CASGLVLGTGIRNTEAFF.

This clonotype has a handful of counts. V usage is TRBV6-4 and J usage is TRBJ2-3; 8 nucleotides line up with TRBD2. Germline V lookup: CDR1 MRHNA, CDR2 SNTAGT. Losses at the gene ends were 2 bases for V and 4 bases for J; bases not matched to a gene: 2. The CDR3 is made up of 14 amino acids. The CDR3 DNA sequence: TGTGCCAGCAGTGACGGGACTAGTTCAGATACGCAGTATTTT. Translation gives CASSDGTSSDTQYF.

This clonotype was seen many times. This chain joins TRBV11-2 and TRBJ2-7, with 10 nucleotides matching TRBD2. Losses at the gene ends were 5 bases for V and 3 bases for J; bases not matched to a gene: 4. This CDR3 region has 14 residues. Germline V CDR1 and CDR2: SGHAT, FQNNGV. The CDR3 region is CASSVTSGDYEQYF. The CDR3, as DNA: TGTGCCAGCAGCGTCACTAGCGGGGACTACGAGCAGTACTTC.

The sample holds one count of this clonotype. This may stem from a read error, because a much larger clone lies one nucleotide away. This chain connects TRBV7-2 to TRBJ2-3; 7 nucleotides line up with TRBD2. With V trimmed by 1 base and J by 0 bases, 4 bases remained unmatched. The CDR3 loop spans 16 amino acids. CDR1 is SGHTA, CDR2 FQGNSA, per germline. CDR3 loop: CASSLGASGSTDTQYF. DNA for the CDR3: TGTGCCAGCAGCTTAGGGGCTAGCGGTAGCACAGATACGCAGTATTTT.

There are a few counts of this clonotype. The V call is TRBV6-9, the J call TRBJ2-6, with D unclear. Trimming removed 3 bases at V and 1 base at J, with 7 bases between. Germline CDR1 is MNHGY and CDR2 is SVAAGI. This CDR3 spans 15 amino acids. Here the CDR3 DNA reads TGTGCCAGCAGTTACAGGTTTTCTGGGGCCAACGTCCTGACTTTC. This gives the protein CASSYRFSGANVLTF.

This clonotype was detected only a few times. V and J are TRBV7-9 and TRBJ2-7, with 16 bases matching TRBD2. Losses at the gene ends were 4 bases for V and 7 bases for J; bases not matched to a gene: 4. Per germline, CDR1 SEHNR and CDR2 FQNEAQ (reference sequence). The CDR3 length is 15 residues. The CDR3 DNA follows: TGTGCCAGCAGCTCGGGACTAGCGGGAGGGCAGGAGCAGTACTTC. This translates into CASSSGLAGGQEQYF.

This clonotype has only a few counts. V and J are TRBV7-8 and TRBJ2-1; D not certain. The V end lost 5 bases, the J end lost 10 bases, and 15 bases lay between the germline ends. The CDR3 runs to 13 residues. Germline lookup yields CDR1 SGHVS and CDR2 FQNEAQ. CDR3 protein: CASSPEVFQEQFF. The CDR3 DNA is TGTGCCAGCAGCCCAGAAGTTTTCCAGGAGCAGTTCTTC.

This clonotype showed up just a few times. The chain is built from TRBV29-1 and TRBJ1-2; D is unclear. V shed 5 bases and J shed 2 bases, with 6 bases lying between them. Germline V gives CDR1 SQVTM, CDR2 ANQGSEA. The CDR3 consists of 11 residues. The CDR3 nucleotides are TGCAGCGTTTTGGACAACTATGGCTACACCTTC. This gives the protein CSVLDNYGYTF. The whole variable domain, remainder taken from reference TRBV29-1 and TRBJ1-2, is SAVISQKPSRDICQRGTSLTIQCQVDSQVTMMFWYRQQPGQSLTLIATANQGSEATYESGFVIDKFPISRPNLTFSTLTVSNMSPEDSSIYLCSVLDNYGYTFGSGTRLTVV.

About this clonotype: Since a much larger clone is just one base distant, this may be a read error. The V and J genes are TRBV5-1 and TRBJ2-7; no clear D gene. CDR1 is SGHRS, CDR2 YFSETQ, per germline. V lost 0 bases and J lost 3, with 7 bases in between. CDR3 length: 13 residues. The CDR3 nucleotides read TGCGCCAGCAGCTTGGAAACATGCTACGAGCAGTACTTC. It yields the protein CASSLETCYEQYF.